The 6 T cell receptor beta chains presented below share a single source sample, sequenced in a study of blood T cell repertoires in COVID-19. Data came from immunoSEQ multiplex PCR; TCRdb stores just in-frame clones and leaves some out. The sample contains over 200,000 clones, 80% to 95% of which appear only once. Source material: peripheral blood. The receptors here all came from a man aged 60 to 69 with COVID-19, enrolled during active disease.

The chain uses TRBV29-1 and TRBJ1-2; D is unresolved. Germline V gene lookup returns CDR1 SQVTM and CDR2 ANQGSEA. The V end lost 4 bases, the J end lost 2 bases, and 5 bases lay between the germline ends. The CDR3 length is 11 residues. The DNA for the CDR3 is TGCAGCGTTGTGGAGAACTATGGCTACACCTTC. Its translation is CSVVENYGYTF.

This clone was counted only a few times. This rearrangement joins TRBV15 to TRBJ2-7; a weak D match, TRBD2 (7 bases). This CDR3 region has 15 residues. Germline CDR1 reads LNHNV; CDR2 reads YYDKDF (reference sequence). With 1 base removed from V and 2 bases from J, the gap between germline ends came to 12 bases. Here the CDR3 DNA reads TGTGCCACCAGCAGAGGAGGGGGGGCGGCCTACGAGCAGTACTTC. This codes for CATSRGGGAAYEQYF.

This chain joins TRBV5-1 and TRBJ1-4, with D unresolved. Germline assignment: CDR1 SGHRS and CDR2 YFSETQ. CDR3 length equals 15 residues. V gave up 1 base and J gave up 8 bases, with 15 bases separating them. The CDR3 region is CASSLSSGEEEKLFF. The CDR3 bases are TGCGCCAGCAGCTTGAGTTCCGGGGAGGAGGAAAAACTGTTTTTT.

The chain has TRBV24-1 and TRBJ2-6; 10 nucleotides align to TRBD1. The trim removed 8 bases at V and 3 bases at J, leaving 6 bases unmatched. Germline V CDR1 and CDR2: KGHDR, SFDVKD. The CDR3 has 16 residues. The CDR3 region has the DNA TGTGCCACCATAGGGACAGGGGTTTTTGGGGCCAACGTCCTGACTTTC. Translation: CATIGTGVFGANVLTF.

This chain links TRBV9 with TRBJ2-1, with 10 bases aligning to TRBD2. The CDR3 loop spans 16 amino acids. Losses at the gene ends were 0 bases for V and 7 bases for J; bases not matched to a gene: 7. The V gene's germline CDR1 is SGDLS and CDR2 YYNGEE. CDR3 amino acids: CASSVEGSGRINEQFF. The CDR3 nucleotides are TGTGCCAGCAGCGTAGAGGGTAGCGGGAGGATAAATGAGCAGTTCTTC. The full variable domain, with the rest looked up from reference TRBV9 and TRBJ2-1, is DSGVTQTPKHLITATGQRVTLRCSPRSGDLSVYWYQQSLDQGLQFLIQYYNGEERAKGNILERFSAQQFPDLHSELNLSSLELGDSALYFCASSVEGSGRINEQFFGPGTRLTVL.

This chain links TRBV7-6 with TRBJ1-5; D unresolved. V was pared by 5 bases and J by 0 bases, with 14 bases between. Germline CDR1 is SGHVS and CDR2 is FNYEAQ. The CDR3 has 16 residues. CDR3 amino acids: CASSRGLGLSNQPQHF. The CDR3 DNA follows: TGTGCCAGCAGCCGTGGACTAGGGCTTAGCAATCAGCCCCAGCATTTT.